This T cell receptor beta chain was recorded in a study of T-cell reconstitution after alpha-beta-depleted transplantation in children. Study-level results: Surviving recipient T cells and thymic progenitors accounted for the high day-60 TCRbeta diversity observed in some patients. About two months after transplant, alpha-beta T cells reportedly came from several hundred expanded graft clones.

Unique molecular identifiers were incorporated into the prepared TCRbeta library. TCRdb processed the PCR reads anew with MiXCR; each CDR3 protein has one entry. The repertoire includes about 280,000 distinct CDR3 sequences, around a tenth of them detected once, and 20% to 25% sits in the top ten. CDR1 DFQATT and CDR2 SNEGSKA come from the germline V gene (reference sequence). This CDR3 contains 17 residues. As regards this clonotype: Its antigen is not known. One end of the junction does not line up with germline, which may come from a read error.

The chain is built from TRBV20-1 and TRBJ2-3; 13 positions match TRBD2. Sequencing was performed on peripheral blood, taken 180 days after TCRalphabeta/CD19-depleted stem cell transplant. This receptor was taken from a male patient between 2 and 15 years old who had a stem cell transplant for chronic granulomatous disease, so the T cells may come from the graft donor. DNA of the CDR3: TGCTGTGCTAGAGATGGCGGACTAGCGGGAGTAGTAGATACGCAGTATTTT. Protein: CCARDGGLAGVVDTQYF.